This T cell receptor beta chain was sequenced in a study of CD8 T cells in Susac syndrome. RNA was extracted with the RNeasy kit, and a quantity of 0.5 to 1 ug was reverse transcribed using random hexamers. An immunoSEQ multiplex PCR amplified TCR beta CDR3 over 54 Vbeta and 13 Jbeta. TCRdb passed the immunoSEQ multiplex PCR reads through MiXCR, listing each CDR3 protein once. The repertoire consists of about 300,000 distinct CDR3 sequences, with around 91% occurring once and the leading ten covering around 0.18%. CD8+ and CD4+ T cells taken from blood had their TCR beta sequenced. The multiple sclerosis control cohort comprised treatment-naive individuals presenting with stable or active relapsing-remitting disease. Negative isolation was used for CD8+ and CD4+ T cells and FACS enrichment for TEMRA cells. Trimming shortened V by 0 bases and J by 8 bases, and 19 bases separated the two germline ends. The CDR3 runs to 16 residues. Germline V CDR1 and CDR2: MGHRA, YSYEKL.

The chain links TRBV4-1 to TRBJ1-1; unclear D gene. The specimen was CD8+ T cells from PBMCs. The sequence derives from a human donor with multiple sclerosis. CDR3 sequence (DNA): TGCGCCAGCAGCCAAGATCGATACAGCCTGACCTTGGAAGCTTTCTTT. The encoded protein is CASSQDRYSLTLEAFF.